These 2 T cell receptor beta chains originate from one sample sequenced in a study of shared clonotypes between healthy human individuals. TCRdb's table, derived via immunoSEQ multiplex PCR, lists solely in-frame clones and lacks some. The repertoire holds some 650,000 clones, with approximately 97% as singletons. The sequencing sample was made of naive CD4+ T cells sorted from blood. Subset reported: CD45RA+ positively selected. These receptors came from a woman aged 25 to 39 in good health.

The chain links TRBV4-1 to TRBJ1-4; D gene ambiguous. The CDR3 is 17 amino acids. V lost 4 bases to trimming and J lost 2 bases, with 17 bases between them. The germline V gene has CDR1 MGHRA and CDR2 YSYEKL. Written as DNA, the CDR3 is TGCGCCAGCAGCCGGACCGCCGGGGAGATCACTAATGAAAAACTGTTTTTT. It yields the protein CASSRTAGEITNEKLFF.

The chain carries TRBV18 and TRBJ1-1, with 9 bases fitting TRBD1. CDR3 length equals 16 residues. Trimming took 3 bases from V and 4 from J; bases not matched to a gene: 9. The V gene's germline CDR1 is KGHSH and CDR2 LQKENI. For the CDR3, the DNA is TGTGCCAGCTCACCCTATTCACAGGGGGCGCGCACTGAAGCTTTCTTT. It yields the protein CASSPYSQGARTEAFF. Full variable domain (remainder filled in from reference TRBV18 and TRBJ1-1): NAGVMQNPRHLVRRRGQEARLRCSPMKGHSHVYWYRQLPEEGLKFMVYLQKENIIDESGMPKERFSAEFPKEGPSILRIQQVVRGDSAAYFCASSPYSQGARTEAFFGQGTRLTVV.